This T cell receptor (beta chain) is from a study of spatial heterogeneity in lung cancer. Whole-study context: Donation came from about 72 patients with untreated early-stage non-small cell lung cancer. Sequencing covered available follow-up PBMC samples collected a median of about two years after resection.

Each TCR cDNA molecule carried a unique molecular identifier. TCRdb re-derived calls from the 5' RACE reads in MiXCR, one entry per CDR3 protein. This table has tens of thousands of distinct CDR3 sequences, approximately 10% appearing once. In this sample, this clonotype turned up many times. Per germline, CDR1 MNHEY and CDR2 SVGAGI. The length of the CDR3 is 16 residues. Trimming cost V 1 base and J 3 bases; bases outside gene matches: 8. Documented time point: blood at routine non-recurrence follow-up after resection. This chain links TRBV6-5 with TRBJ1-2, with 7 bases fitting TRBD1. The sequence was collected from a male donor with early-stage non-small cell lung cancer. Sample: PBMCs, taken at follow-up. Here the CDR3 reads CASSYYQGVRYYGYTF. CDR3 in DNA: TGTGCCAGCAGTTACTACCAGGGGGTTCGGTACTATGGCTACACCTTC.